This T cell receptor (beta chain) originates from a study of technical replicates of blood from a few donors. Profiling relied on immunoSEQ multiplex PCR, and the TCRdb table lists in-frame clones only, not all of them. The sample yields just under 60,000 clones, around 96% seen once. The CDR3 extends over 12 amino acids. Trimming removed 0 bases from V and 9 bases from J, with 6 bases in between. Germline-derived CDR1 and CDR2 are MNHNY and SVGAGI (reference sequence). Sequencing input: PBMCs. This clonotype originated in a human donor in good health. Some clones in this sample may be carry-over from other donors' samples. V and J are TRBV6-6 and TRBJ2-1, with D unresolved. The CDR3 here is CASSYSVGEQFF. For the CDR3, the DNA is TGTGCCAGCAGTTACTCTGTCGGTGAGCAGTTCTTC.